These T cell receptor beta chains were read from a single sample in a study of cytomegalovirus exposure and HLA in healthy donors. Sequenced by immunoSEQ multiplex PCR; TCRdb stores in-frame clones only, minus some. Found here are approximately 140,000 clones, over 60% of them singletons; the top ten hold 0.94%. Specimen: PBMCs. Receptors were obtained from an older woman in good health and CMV-seronegative. The CDR3 runs from the conserved cysteine through the conserved F or W. The order of the fields is J gene, V gene, CDR3 length, clone size, D gene, CDR3 protein, CDR3 DNA. D genes are given only for firm matches. Clone size is given for some rows only: seen once, a few or many times, or a class if the clone is expanded.

TRBJ2-2 TRBV19 14 NA NA CASAGEPRTGELFF TGTGCCAGTGCCGGCGAGCCTAGGACCGGGGAGCTGTTTTTT
TRBJ1-1 TRBV2 12 few NA CASSGAGTEAFF TGTGCCAGCAGTGGGGCGGGGACTGAAGCTTTCTTT
TRBJ1-5 TRBV9 14 NA TRBD1 CASSVDRGLQPQHF TGTGCCAGCAGCGTAGACAGGGGGCTTCAGCCCCAGCATTTT
TRBJ2-5 TRBV4-2 16 NA TRBD2 CASSQEGTSGEETQYF TGTGCCAGCAGCCAAGAAGGGACTAGCGGAGAAGAGACCCAGTACTTC
TRBJ1-1 TRBV5-8 14 few TRBD1 CASSPRTGYTEAFF TGTGCCAGCAGCCCACGGACAGGCTACACTGAAGCTTTCTTT
TRBJ1-2 TRBV6-5 13 once NA CASSPQGRGGYTF TGTGCCAGCAGCCCACAGGGACGTGGCGGCTACACCTTC
TRBJ2-3 TRBV28 14 NA NA CASSLAGSTDTQYF TGTGCCAGCAGTTTAGCCGGGTCCACAGATACGCAGTATTTT
TRBJ2-2 TRBV5-1 15 NA TRBD2 CASSLAGGNTGELFF TGCGCCAGCAGCTTGGCGGGGGGTAACACCGGGGAGCTGTTTTTT
TRBJ1-2 TRBV9 14 once NA CASSVDIPGGGYTF TGTGCCAGCAGCGTAGACATCCCAGGAGGTGGCTACACCTTC
TRBJ2-7 TRBV7-9 14 NA TRBD1 CATVSGTGDNEQYF TGTGCCACCGTCTCGGGGACAGGGGATAACGAGCAGTACTTC
TRBJ2-3 TRBV13 16 NA NA CASSLPRGDSTDTQYF TGTGCCAGCAGCTTACCCAGGGGGGATAGCACAGATACGCAGTATTTT
TRBJ1-3 TRBV9 16 NA NA CASSSWGPRSGNTIYF TGTGCCAGCAGCTCCTGGGGCCCACGCTCTGGAAACACCATATATTTT
TRBJ1-3 TRBV19 15 NA NA CASATDTLSGNTIYF TGTGCCAGTGCTACAGACACCCTCTCTGGAAACACCATATATTTT
TRBJ2-7 TRBV6-6 12 NA TRBD1 CASSRTGSEQYF TGTGCCAGCAGCCGGACAGGGAGCGAGCAGTACTTC
TRBJ1-2 TRBV5-6 15 NA TRBD1 CASNILQGQGILAAF TGTGCCAGCAACATTTTACAAGGACAGGGAATCCTTGCGGCCTTC
TRBJ2-2 TRBV5-1 15 NA TRBD2 CASSPLATNTGELFF TGCGCCAGCAGCCCACTAGCGACCAACACCGGGGAGCTGTTTTTT
TRBJ1-5 TRBV27 15 few NA CASSLFPGSNQPQHF TGTGCCAGCAGTTTATTCCCCGGTAGCAATCAGCCCCAGCATTTT
TRBJ1-6 TRBV5-1 13 NA TRBD1 CASRQGLDSPLHF TGCGCCAGCAGACAGGGGCTAGATTCACCCCTCCACTTT
TRBJ2-7 TRBV23-1 12 NA NA CANPHLGYEQYF TGCGCCAACCCGCATCTAGGCTACGAGCAGTACTTC
TRBJ2-5 TRBV5-4 16 NA NA CASSLEVGRSGETQYF TGTGCCAGCAGCTTGGAAGTCGGCAGGAGCGGAGAGACCCAGTACTTC
TRBJ2-7 TRBV10-3 13 NA NA CAIRQTTEYEQYF TGTGCCATCAGGCAGACAACAGAGTACGAGCAGTACTTC
TRBJ2-3 TRBV19 18 NA NA CASSIVLLQGSFTDTQYF TGTGCCAGTAGTATAGTTTTATTGCAGGGATCCTTCACAGATACGCAGTATTTT
TRBJ2-3 TRBV10-3 16 NA TRBD2 CAIRPSGGSPTDTQYF TGTGCCATCAGGCCTAGCGGGGGGTCCCCCACAGATACGCAGTATTTT
TRBJ2-5 TRBV27 13 NA NA CASRGGNGETQYF TGTGCCAGCAGAGGCGGGAACGGCGAGACCCAGTACTTC
TRBJ2-3 TRBV7-3 15 NA TRBD1 CASSPGQGSTDTQYF TGTGCCAGCAGCCCCGGACAGGGGAGCACAGATACGCAGTATTTT
TRBJ1-2 TRBV20-1 10 once NA CSATRGGYTF TGCAGTGCTACGCGGGGCGGCTACACCTTC
TRBJ1-5 TRBV28 14 NA NA CASRGGLGNQPQHF TGTGCCAGTAGGGGGGGGCTTGGCAATCAGCCCCAGCATTTT
TRBJ1-3 TRBV2 17 NA NA CASSEIGQTYSGNTVYF TGTGCCAGCAGTGAAATAGGACAGACTTACTCTGGAAACACCGTATATTTT
TRBJ2-6 TRBV9 14 NA NA CASSVYSGANVLTF TGTGCCAGCAGCGTCTACTCTGGGGCCAACGTCCTGACTTTC
TRBJ1-1 TRBV6-1 15 NA TRBD1 CASSEGTGVNTEAFF TGTGCCAGCAGTGAAGGGACAGGGGTAAACACTGAAGCTTTCTTT
TRBJ1-5 TRBV6-1 13 NA NA CASSESGNQPQHF TGTGCCAGCAGTGAATCGGGGAATCAGCCCCAGCATTTT
TRBJ2-3 TRBV2 16 NA NA CASSDAIPGITDTQYF TGTGCCAGCAGTGATGCTATTCCGGGGATCACAGATACGCAGTATTTT
TRBJ2-3 TRBV19 15 NA TRBD2 CASSTGSGRTDTQYF TGTGCCAGTAGTACTGGAAGCGGGAGGACAGATACGCAGTATTTT
TRBJ2-7 TRBV7-9 18 NA TRBD2 CASSPITTSGRPGDEQYF TGTGCCAGCAGCCCAATTACGACTAGCGGGAGGCCGGGGGACGAGCAGTACTTC
TRBJ2-4 TRBV19 15 few NA CASSPIGNTKNIQYF TGTGCCAGTAGTCCGATCGGGAATACCAAAAACATTCAGTACTTC
TRBJ2-5 TRBV29-1 14 NA NA CSVGFREVQETQYF TGCAGCGTTGGATTCAGGGAGGTCCAAGAGACCCAGTACTTC
TRBJ1-2 TRBV2 15 NA NA CASVPSRGSNYGYTF TGTGCCAGCGTCCCCTCCAGGGGATCTAACTATGGCTACACCTTC
TRBJ2-7 TRBV18 14 NA TRBD1 CASSLGQGGNEQYF TGTGCCAGCTCACTGGGACAGGGTGGGAACGAGCAGTACTTC
TRBJ1-2 TRBV6-1 13 NA NA CASSSIALYGYTF TGTGCCAGCAGTTCAATAGCTCTCTATGGCTACACCTTC
TRBJ2-1 TRBV18 13 NA NA CASSPAGLDEQFF TGTGCCAGCTCACCAGCGGGGTTGGATGAGCAGTTCTTC
TRBJ2-1 TRBV7-3 14 NA NA CASSPMSGVNEQFF TGTGCCAGCAGCCCGATGTCGGGGGTCAATGAGCAGTTCTTC
TRBJ1-3 TRBV6-5 16 once NA CASSLKQGSSGNTIYF TGTGCCAGCAGTTTAAAACAGGGTTCGTCTGGAAACACCATATATTTT
TRBJ1-1 TRBV10-1 13 NA NA CASSQDRITEAFF TGCGCCAGCAGCCAAGACAGGATCACTGAAGCTTTCTTT
TRBJ2-3 TRBV7-7 14 NA NA CASSFRGGEDTQYF TGTGCTAGCAGCTTCAGAGGTGGAGAAGATACGCAGTATTTT
TRBJ2-1 TRBV2 14 NA NA CASGALQSYNEQFF TGTGCCAGCGGCGCGCTACAGTCCTACAATGAGCAGTTCTTC
TRBJ1-2 TRBV7-3 14 NA NA CASSSEGWVEGYPF TGTGCCAGCAGCTCAGAGGGCTGGGTTGAGGGCTACCCCTTC
TRBJ1-2 TRBV25-1 13 NA TRBD1 CASSNRDRELYTF TGTGCCAGCAGTAACCGGGACAGGGAACTCTACACCTTC
TRBJ2-1 TRBV5-4 14 NA TRBD2 CASSLGGLANEQFF TGTGCCAGCAGCTTGGGGGGACTAGCGAATGAGCAGTTCTTC
TRBJ1-2 TRBV28 14 once NA CASSLIQGNYGYTF TGTGCCAGCAGTTTAATTCAGGGTAACTATGGCTACACCTTC
TRBJ1-4 TRBV30 13 few NA CAWSTGNNEKLFF TGTGCCTGGTCGACAGGTAACAATGAAAAACTGTTTTTT
TRBJ2-7 TRBV27 14 NA TRBD1 CASRTWTGPYEQYF TGTGCCAGCAGAACCTGGACAGGACCCTACGAGCAGTACTTC
TRBJ1-1 TRBV5-1 19 NA TRBD1 CASSLVLGQGMVWDTEAFF TGCGCCAGCAGCTTGGTATTGGGACAGGGTATGGTCTGGGACACTGAAGCTTTCTTT
TRBJ2-1 TRBV9 17 NA TRBD2 CASSVGVAGGGNNEQFF TGTGCCAGCAGCGTAGGGGTAGCGGGAGGAGGCAACAATGAGCAGTTCTTC
TRBJ2-7 TRBV27 13 NA NA CASSAGLSLEQYF TGTGCCAGCAGTGCGGGACTGTCTCTGGAGCAGTACTTC
TRBJ1-5 TRBV28 15 NA NA CASSFLQGRAQPQHF TGTGCCAGCAGTTTCCTGCAGGGGCGGGCTCAGCCCCAGCATTTT
TRBJ1-1 TRBV28 17 once NA CASSSQGRGAGAVEAFF TGTGCCAGCAGTTCCCAAGGGCGCGGAGCAGGGGCGGTTGAAGCTTTCTTT
TRBJ2-2 TRBV2 15 once NA CASRRRTANTGELFF TGTGCCAGCAGGAGGCGGACAGCCAACACCGGGGAGCTGTTTTTT
TRBJ1-2 TRBV6-1 17 NA NA CASSEVGRIETGYGYTF TGTGCCAGCAGTGAAGTGGGGCGAATTGAGACAGGTTATGGCTACACCTTC
TRBJ1-1 TRBV2 13 few NA CASSRTRRTEAFF TGTGCCAGCAGTCGAACGCGAAGAACTGAAGCTTTCTTT
TRBJ2-7 TRBV4-2 15 NA TRBD2 CASSQVSGAPYEQYF TGTGCCAGCAGCCAAGTCAGCGGGGCTCCCTACGAGCAGTACTTC